Listed here are 30 T cell receptor beta chains from one sample, sequenced in a study of T cells after yellow fever vaccination. TCRdb re-called the 5' RACE reads through MiXCR, storing one row per CDR3 protein. The data show about 58,000 distinct CDR3 sequences, approximately 7% seen once. The material was CD8+ T cells sorted from PBMCs, obtained on the day of the first yellow fever vaccination. All receptors come from a man aged 18-30 years who received the YFV17D yellow fever vaccine.

There are a few counts of this clonotype. This sequence joins TRBV15 and TRBJ2-6; D uncertain. The CDR3 loop spans 15 amino acids. CDR1 is LNHNV and CDR2 is YYDKDF in the germline V gene (reference sequence). Trimming stripped 5 bases from V and 0 bases from J, with 8 bases between. The CDR3 bases are TGTGCCACCAGCCCCCGGTCCTCTGGGGCCAACGTCCTGACTTTC. Residues: CATSPRSSGANVLTF.

This clonotype was recorded many times. The chain is built from TRBV4-3 and TRBJ2-6; either TRBD1 or TRBD2 may fit D (5 bases each). Trimming removed 0 bases from V and 0 bases from J, with 12 bases in between. Per the germline V gene, CDR1 is LGHNA and CDR2 is YSLEER. The CDR3 is 18 residues long. CDR3 residues: CASSQDQKGPSGANVLTF. The CDR3 nucleotides read TGCGCCAGCAGCCAAGATCAGAAGGGACCCTCTGGGGCCAACGTCCTGACTTTC.

This clonotype has only a few counts. The chain has TRBV7-9 and TRBJ2-1, with TRBD2 matching over 8 bases. The junction had 5 bases not matched to a gene; V was cut back by 5 bases and J by 2 bases. Germline CDR1 SEHNR, CDR2 FQNEAQ (reference sequence). There are 15 residues in the CDR3. This CDR3 is CASSAPGLAYNEQFF. The CDR3, as DNA: TGTGCCAGCAGCGCGCCGGGACTAGCCTACAATGAGCAGTTCTTC.

The chain combines TRBV5-4 with TRBJ2-7, with TRBD2 as a possible D gene (6 bases). Germline V CDR1 and CDR2: SGHNT, YYREEE (reference sequence). Trimming took 5 bases from V and 2 from J, leaving 17 bases between them. The CDR3 totals 15 residues. DNA for the CDR3: TGTGCCAGCAGTGGAGGGGTCTCGTCGCCCTACGAGCAGTACGTC. The encoded protein is CASSGGVSSPYEQYV.

This clonotype was detected a few times. The chain has TRBV7-9 and TRBJ2-1; D is perhaps TRBD1 (6 bases). The V end lost 1 base, the J end lost 9 bases, and 13 bases lay between the germline ends. The V gene's germline CDR1 is SEHNR and CDR2 FQNEAQ (reference sequence). CDR3 size: 14 residues. CDR3 DNA: TGTGCCAGCAGCTTAGGGGCAGGGGCGGGTGAGCAGTTCTTC. Its translation is CASSLGAGAGEQFF.

The chain has TRBV9 and TRBJ2-3, with 8 positions matching TRBD1. V was pared by 4 bases and J by 0 bases, with 7 bases of the junction left unmatched. CDR3 length equals 16 residues. Per germline, CDR1 SGDLS and CDR2 YYNGEE. In DNA form, the CDR3 reads TGTGCCAGCAGCATGCGGACAGGGCGGAGCACAGATACGCAGTATTTT. It yields the protein CASSMRTGRSTDTQYF. The full variable domain, rest sourced from reference TRBV9 and TRBJ2-3, is DSGVTQTPKHLITATGQRVTLRCSPRSGDLSVYWYQQSLDQGLQFLIQYYNGEERAKGNILERFSAQQFPDLHSELNLSSLELGDSALYFCASSMRTGRSTDTQYFGPGTRLTVL.

There are a few counts of this clonotype. The rearrangement uses TRBV5-5 and TRBJ1-2; TRBD1 matches at 7 bases. CDR1 and CDR2 (germline): SGHKS, YYEKEE (reference sequence). The V and J ends lost 2 bases and 4 bases, in that order; junction bases with no gene match: 5. The CDR3 spans 14 residues. CDR3 bases: TGTGCCAGCAGCTTTAAGACAGGGCCCTATGGCTACACCTTC. Amino acid sequence: CASSFKTGPYGYTF.

The chain uses TRBV11-1 and TRBJ2-1, with 13 bases fitting TRBD2. The CDR3 has 18 residues. After removal of 4 bases from V and 3 bases from J, the junction contained 9 bases not matched to a gene. Per germline, CDR1 SGHAT and CDR2 FQDESV (reference sequence). The CDR3 region is CASSSPGTSGIRYNEQFF. CDR3 nucleotide sequence: TGTGCCAGCAGCTCTCCCGGGACTAGCGGGATACGCTACAATGAGCAGTTCTTC.

This clonotype occurred many times. The chain carries TRBV5-1 and TRBJ2-7; weak D call: TRBD2 (6 bases). This CDR3 spans 15 amino acids. The germline CDR1 and CDR2 sequences are SGHRS and YFSETQ. Trimming took 4 bases from V and 7 from J, leaving 21 bases between them. The CDR3 region is CASSLSGAHTEEQYV. Here the CDR3 DNA reads TGCGCCAGCAGCCTTAGCGGTGCACACACGGAAGAGCAGTACGTC.

The chain uses TRBV25-1 and TRBJ2-2; D not certain. This CDR3 comprises 18 residues. Deletions cut 2 bases from V and 4 bases from J, with 20 bases between. Germline CDR1 reads MGHDK; CDR2 reads SYGVNS. The CDR3 loop is CASSEGMRSTWSTGELFF. CDR3 sequence (DNA): TGTGCCAGCAGTGAAGGGATGCGTAGTACCTGGAGCACCGGGGAGCTGTTTTTT.

In its sample, this clonotype was seen many times. The chain uses TRBV7-2 and TRBJ1-5; 8 nucleotides align to TRBD1. The CDR3 has 15 amino acids. V trimming: 5 bases; J trimming: 10 bases; junction bases outside the gene matches: 13. CDR1 is SGHTA and CDR2 is FQGNSA in the germline V gene. The CDR3 DNA reads TGTGCCAGCAGCCCTTCGCGGACAGGGTCTCATCCCCAGCATTTT. Translated, it gives CASSPSRTGSHPQHF.

The chain uses TRBV24-1 and TRBJ2-1, with 7 bases identical to TRBD2. Germline V gives CDR1 KGHDR, CDR2 SFDVKD. Trimming cost V 6 bases and J 10 bases; bases outside gene matches: 5. This CDR3 has 12 amino acids. CDR3 in amino acids: CATSFRDYEQFF. The CDR3 DNA follows: TGTGCCACCAGTTTCCGGGACTACGAGCAGTTCTTC.

This clonotype showed up just a few times. The rearrangement joins TRBV7-9 to TRBJ2-1; 8 nucleotides agree with TRBD2. The germline V gene has CDR1 SEHNR and CDR2 FQNEAQ (reference sequence). The J segment lost 7 bases and the V segment lost 10 bases, leaving 12 bases of the junction unmatched. This CDR3 is built from 14 residues. The DNA of the CDR3 is TGTGCCACCGATGGACTAGCCGATCAGAATGAGCAGTTCTTC. Protein: CATDGLADQNEQFF.

This clonotype showed up many times. V usage is TRBV29-1 and J usage is TRBJ2-3; D gene unclear. Germline CDR1 SQVTM, CDR2 ANQGSEA. The length of the CDR3 is 15 residues. Trimming left V 7 bases short and J 0 bases short, with 17 bases between. DNA of the CDR3: TGCAGCGCCCGAGGTGTCGTAACTAGCACAGATACGCAGTATTTT. This encodes CSARGVVTSTDTQYF.

Ten or more counts support this clonotype. V is TRBV6-6 and J is TRBJ1-5; D is undetermined. The CDR3 runs 13 residues. Germline assignment: CDR1 MNHNY and CDR2 SVGAGI (reference sequence). V was cut by 5 bases and J by 7 bases, with 12 bases left in between. DNA of the CDR3: TGTGCCAGCAGTGTCGGCAGTCTCCAGCCCCAGCATTTT. Protein sequence: CASSVGSLQPQHF.

This clonotype occurred a few times. The chain links TRBV5-1 to TRBJ2-1, with no clear D. From germline, CDR1 is SGHRS and CDR2 YFSETQ. Trimming removed 2 bases from V and 7 bases from J, with 7 bases in between. This CDR3 comprises 12 residues. The CDR3: CASSFSWNEQFF. The CDR3 DNA follows: TGCGCCAGCAGCTTCTCATGGAATGAGCAGTTCTTC.

This clonotype was seen ten or more times. The V call is TRBV7-9, the J call TRBJ2-1; unclear D gene. Trimming removed 4 bases from V and 4 bases from J, with 8 bases in between. CDR1 is SEHNR, CDR2 FQNEAQ, per germline (reference sequence). The CDR3 is made up of 13 amino acids. The CDR3 DNA follows: TGTGCCAGCAGCTCGACACCATACAATGAGCAGTTCTTC. Protein: CASSSTPYNEQFF.

This clonotype was counted between two and nine times. The chain employs TRBV12-3 or TRBV12-4 and TRBJ2-3, with D unresolved. The CDR3 loop spans 16 amino acids. Trimming removed 0 bases at V and 0 bases at J, with 10 bases between. The CDR3, as DNA: TGTGCCAGCAGTTTAGCTGTCGGATCTAGCACAGATACGCAGTATTTT. This encodes CASSLAVGSSTDTQYF.

This clonotype was observed many times. The chain combines TRBV3-1 with TRBJ2-5; D not certain. The V gene lost 4 bases and the J gene lost 1 base, with 10 bases spanning the gap. Germline CDR1 is LGHDT and CDR2 is YNNKEL (reference sequence). This CDR3 contains 14 residues. The CDR3 nucleotides are TGTGCCAGCAGCCTCCTCGACATCCAAGAGACCCAGTACTTC. Amino acid sequence: CASSLLDIQETQYF.

This clonotype was picked up many times. The V and J genes are TRBV5-1 and TRBJ2-2, with 12 bases fitting TRBD1. The ends lost 5 bases at V and 6 bases at J; junction bases unmatched: 5. Germline CDR1 SGHRS, CDR2 YFSETQ. The CDR3 runs to 15 residues. This CDR3 is CASRSGTGGSGELFF. CDR3 in DNA: TGCGCCAGCAGGTCCGGGACAGGGGGCTCCGGGGAGCTGTTTTTT.

The chain couples TRBV6-2 or TRBV6-3 to TRBJ2-3; a possible D gene is TRBD1 (5 bases). Trimming cost V 5 bases and J 0 bases, with 15 bases left between them. This CDR3 comprises 16 residues. Germline V CDR1 and CDR2: MNHEY, SVGEGT. CDR3 loop: CASSPLTETSTDTQYF. The CDR3 DNA is TGTGCCAGCAGTCCCTTGACAGAAACTAGCACAGATACGCAGTATTTT.

At least ten counts were recorded for this clonotype. The rearrangement uses TRBV27 and TRBJ2-2; D is uncertain. Germline loops: CDR1 MNHEY, CDR2 SMNVEV (reference sequence). The CDR3 has 12 amino acids. The V end was cut by 6 bases, the J end by 2 bases, with 4 bases between. CDR3 sequence (DNA): TGTGCCAGCAGGCCTAACACCGGGGAGCTGTTTTTT. Protein product: CASRPNTGELFF.

This clonotype was picked up many times. The chain couples TRBV3-1 to TRBJ2-1; D gene uncertain. The germline CDR1 and CDR2 sequences are LGHDT and YNNKEL (reference sequence). This CDR3 contains 16 residues. Trimming removed 3 bases from V and 4 bases from J, with 16 bases in between. The CDR3 coding sequence is TGTGCCAGCAGCCACCTACCCCCTCTCGGGTACAATGAGCAGTTCTTC. It yields the protein CASSHLPPLGYNEQFF.

The chain uses TRBV11-2 and TRBJ2-1; 10 bases fit TRBD2. Germline V gene sequence: CDR1 SGHAT, CDR2 FQNNGV. J gave up 9 bases and V 8 bases, and 7 bases lay outside the gene matches. The CDR3 runs 13 residues. CDR3 bases: TGTGCCAGCTGGGCTAGCGGGGGAGGTGAGCAGTTCTTC. It codes for CASWASGGGEQFF.

This clonotype occurred many times. The chain employs TRBV7-8 and TRBJ1-1; 9 bases line up with TRBD1. The V and J ends lost 0 bases and 8 bases, in that order; junction bases with no gene match: 13. The CDR3 is 17 residues long. The germline CDR1 and CDR2 sequences are SGHVS and FQNEAQ. The CDR3 DNA reads as TGTGCCAGCAGCTTAGCGCGATTGGGACAGGGTTGGTTAGAAGCTTTCTTT. Protein sequence: CASSLARLGQGWLEAFF.

The J gene is TRBJ2-3, the V gene TRBV5-1; TRBD1 matches at 7 bases. After removal of 0 bases from V and 1 base from J, the junction contained 8 bases not matched to a gene. Germline CDR1 is SGHRS and CDR2 is YFSETQ. The CDR3 is 17 residues long. The CDR3 loop is CASSLALFGQGTDTQYF. CDR3 coding DNA: TGCGCCAGCAGCTTGGCGCTCTTCGGACAGGGCACAGATACGCAGTATTTT.

This clonotype was detected only a few times. The rearrangement links TRBV7-9 to TRBJ2-7; tentative D call: TRBD2 (6 bases). V shed 5 bases and J shed 1 base, with 15 bases lying between them. This CDR3 comprises 15 residues. Germline lookup yields CDR1 SEHNR and CDR2 FQNEAQ (reference sequence). In nucleotides, the CDR3 is TGTGCCAGCAGCCGGGGGATGGGGGGTTCCTACGAGCAGTACGTC. Translation: CASSRGMGGSYEQYV.

This chain uses TRBV5-6 with TRBJ2-7; D unclear. V dropped 0 bases and J dropped 2 bases, with 9 bases sitting between them. Germline CDR1 reads SGHDT; CDR2 reads YYEEEE. The CDR3 has 14 residues. The CDR3 DNA sequence: TGTGCCAGCAGCTTGGGAGGACGGACCTACGAGCAGTACGTC. Its translation: CASSLGGRTYEQYV.

This clonotype was seen ten or more times. The chain joins TRBV29-1 to TRBJ1-3; weak D call: TRBD1 (5 bases). CDR1 and CDR2 from the germline V gene are SQVTM and ANQGSEA. V dropped 5 bases and J dropped 1 base, with 9 bases sitting between them. The CDR3 is 13 residues long. The CDR3 here is CSVWGVSGNTIYF. DNA for the CDR3: TGCAGCGTTTGGGGGGTATCTGGAAACACCATATATTTT. The full variable domain, with the rest looked up from reference TRBV29-1 and TRBJ1-3, is SAVISQKPSRDICQRGTSLTIQCQVDSQVTMMFWYRQQPGQSLTLIATANQGSEATYESGFVIDKFPISRPNLTFSTLTVSNMSPEDSSIYLCSVWGVSGNTIYFGEGSWLTVV.

This clonotype was seen more than once but under ten times. One junction end disagrees with the germline gene, perhaps due to a read error. V gene TRBV3-1 combines with J gene TRBJ2-2; no firm D call. This CDR3 has 18 amino acids. Germline lookup yields CDR1 LGHDT and CDR2 YNNKEL (reference sequence). In DNA, the CDR3 is TGTGCCTGCAGCCAAGAATCTAAAGGCGACCCGAACACCGGGGAGCTGTTTTTT. Amino acid sequence: CACSQESKGDPNTGELFF.